Given below is one T cell receptor (beta chain) in context. Its target is not known. Other DNA sequences in this sample translate to the same CDR3. Clones were sequenced by immunoSEQ multiplex PCR, and TCRdb holds only the in-frame ones, with some missing. The sample lists a few million clones, approximately 95% occurring once. The data derive from a study of shared clonotypes between healthy human individuals. The overall study: Three plates each covered CD4 naive and memory; CD8 naive two, CD8 memory one. Regarding the study as a whole: Limitation of the genetic and exposure-history diversity represented came from the few donors. Some naive CD4 clonotypes, roughly 5%, turned up in common across four donors.

All of the donors resided in Nashville, Tennessee, and each was a Caucasian adult. The V and J ends lost 2 bases and 0 bases respectively, with 8 bases between them. The V gene's germline CDR1 is SEHNR and CDR2 FQNEAQ (reference sequence). The CDR3 has 14 amino acids. The chain links TRBV7-9 to TRBJ2-7; no clear D gene. Sequencing was carried out using naive CD4+ T cells sorted from blood. Sample subset: CD45RA+ positively selected. The receptor's source is a man between 18 and 29 years old in good health. The CDR3 coding sequence is TGTGCCAGCAGCTTATGGGAAAACTCCTACGAGCAGTACTTC. Translation: CASSLWENSYEQYF. Based on the CDR3 plus reference TRBV7-9 and TRBJ2-7, the full variable domain is DTGVSQNPRHKITKRGQNVTFRCDPISEHNRLYWYRQTLGQGPEFLTYFQNEAQLEKSRLLSDRFSAERPKGSFSTLEIQRTEQGDSAMYLCASSLWENSYEQYFGPGTRLTVT.